This entry lists 16 T cell receptor beta chains sequenced from one sample in a study of blood T cell repertoires in COVID-19. Sequencing was performed with immunoSEQ multiplex PCR; in TCRdb, only in-frame clones are kept and a portion is missing. The table has about 34,000 clones, 77% seen once; the top ten hold approximately 16%. Sequencing used peripheral blood. The receptors originated from a human donor in a cohort sampled during active COVID-19.

The V and J genes are TRBV6-2 or TRBV6-3 and TRBJ2-1; 7 bases map to TRBD2. Unmatched junction bases numbered 8, after V lost 5 bases and J lost 7 bases. The CDR3 consists of 14 residues. CDR1 and CDR2 (germline): MNHEY, SVGEGT. CDR3 nucleotides: TGTGCCAGCAGTCTCAGCGGGACCCAGAATGAGCAGTTCTTC. It is translated as CASSLSGTQNEQFF.

This chain connects TRBV28 to TRBJ2-6; maybe TRBD2 (5 bases). The CDR3 has 17 residues. Trimming pared 6 bases from V and 0 bases from J, leaving 15 bases between. The germline V gene has CDR1 MDHEN and CDR2 SYDVKM. The CDR3 DNA reads TGTGCCAGCAGCTTAGCGACGGGGATCTCTGGGGCCAACGTCCTGACTTTC. It yields the protein CASSLATGISGANVLTF. The full variable domain, in which reference TRBV28 and TRBJ2-6 provide the parts outside the CDR3, is DVKVTQSSRYLVKRTGEKVFLECVQDMDHENMFWYRQDPGLGLRLIYFSYDVKMKEKGDIPEGYSVSREKKERFSLILESASTNQTSMYLCASSLATGISGANVLTFGAGSRLTVL.

V gene TRBV5-8 combines with J gene TRBJ2-3, with D hard to call. CDR1 and CDR2 (germline): SGHTS, YDEGEE. CDR3 length equals 15 residues. V was shortened by 0 bases and J by 2 bases, with 10 bases between the two germline ends. CDR3 bases: TGTGCCAGCAGCTTGGAACCCAGGAACACAGATACGCAGTATTTT. This codes for CASSLEPRNTDTQYF.

V is TRBV5-8 and J is TRBJ2-2, with a weak D call TRBD2 (6 bases). The CDR3 length is 16 residues. CDR1 SGHTS and CDR2 YDEGEE come from the germline V gene. Trimming stripped 0 bases from V and 0 bases from J, with 9 bases between. This chain's CDR3 is CASSLGTIANTGELFF. The DNA of the CDR3 is TGTGCCAGCAGCTTGGGGACTATCGCGAACACCGGGGAGCTGTTTTTT.

The rearrangement links TRBV11-2 to TRBJ2-2, with D perhaps TRBD2 (5 bases). This CDR3 has 15 amino acids. The germline V and J ends were trimmed by 1 base and 8 bases, with 14 bases remaining between them. Germline V gene data show CDR1 as SGHAT and CDR2 as FQNNGV. CDR3 DNA: TGTGCCAGCAGCTTAGTACGGGGTAGTACTGGGGAGCTGTTTTTT. Protein sequence: CASSLVRGSTGELFF.

This clone was observed a single time. The chain joins TRBV5-5 to TRBJ2-5, with 8 bases lining up with TRBD1. CDR3 length equals 14 residues. V dropped 3 bases and J dropped 1; count of bases not matched to a gene: 2. CDR1 and CDR2 from the germline V gene are SGHKS and YYEKEE (reference sequence). The CDR3 loop is CASSWGTGQETQYF. The CDR3, as DNA: TGTGCCAGCAGCTGGGGGACAGGCCAAGAGACCCAGTACTTC.

The CDR3 DNA reads TGTGCCAGCAGTGAAACCAGGGCAGATACGCAGTATTTT. This encodes CASSETRADTQYF. The J gene is TRBJ2-3, the V gene TRBV6-1; tentatively, D is TRBD1 (5 bases). The CDR3 runs to 13 residues. In germline, CDR1 is MNHNS, CDR2 SASEGT. With 2 bases removed from V and 4 bases from J, the gap between germline ends came to 7 bases.

This rearrangement joins TRBV10-1 to TRBJ2-1; D might be TRBD1 (5 bases). The CDR3 runs 12 residues. V lost 4 bases to trimming and J lost 8 bases, with 9 bases between them. Germline CDR1 WNHNN, CDR2 SYGVQD (reference sequence). DNA of the CDR3: TGCGCCAGCAGTGTGGAAGGGGATGAGCAGTTCTTC. Its protein is CASSVEGDEQFF.

The chain joins TRBV5-1 to TRBJ2-3; D is possibly TRBD1 (6 bases). The CDR3 is made up of 14 amino acids. Germline lookup yields CDR1 SGHRS and CDR2 YFSETQ. V lost 4 bases and J 4 bases, leaving 13 bases between the germline ends. Written as DNA, the CDR3 is TGCGCCAGCAGCCTTCCAACAGGGTCAGATACGCAGTATTTT. Its translation is CASSLPTGSDTQYF.

The rearrangement links TRBV13 to TRBJ1-2, with a tentative D call TRBD1 (5 bases). V dropped 5 bases and J dropped 8 bases, with 12 bases sitting between them. The germline gives CDR1 PRHDT, CDR2 FYEKMQ (reference sequence). The CDR3 is 12 amino acids. CDR3 in amino acids: CASSVGGIGYTF. The CDR3 DNA reads TGTGCCAGCAGCGTCGGGGGAATCGGCTACACCTTC.

V usage is TRBV6-1 and J usage is TRBJ1-6; D remains ambiguous. V shed 3 bases and J shed 8 bases, with 11 bases lying between them. The CDR3 has 14 amino acids. Germline V gene data show CDR1 as MNHNS and CDR2 as SASEGT. DNA of the CDR3: TGTGCCAGCAGTGATTCCTACGGAGATTCACCCCTCCACTTT. Protein product: CASSDSYGDSPLHF.

This clone was observed a few times. The chain recombines TRBV28 with TRBJ2-2; D may be TRBD2 (7 bases). The CDR3 is 15 residues long. The germline V gene encodes CDR1 MDHEN and CDR2 SYDVKM. Trimming stripped 6 bases from V and 4 bases from J, with 15 bases between. The CDR3 reads CASRQGGSGTGELFF. The CDR3 nucleotides read TGTGCCAGCAGACAGGGAGGGAGTGGCACCGGGGAGCTGTTTTTT.

The V call is TRBV2, the J call TRBJ1-2; TRBD1 matches at 9 bases. Germline CDR1 and CDR2: SNHLY and FYNNEI. CDR3 length: 13 residues. The V segment lost 3 bases and the J segment 6 bases; nucleotides outside the gene matches: 2. The CDR3 DNA follows: TGTGCCAGCAGTGATGGACAGGGGCATGGCTACACCTTC. It codes for CASSDGQGHGYTF.

V usage is TRBV4-1 and J usage is TRBJ1-2; no clear D. The CDR3 is 14 residues long. Trimming removed 0 bases at V and 0 bases at J, with 5 bases between. CDR1 MGHRA and CDR2 YSYEKL come from the germline V gene. The CDR3 region has the DNA TGCGCCAGCAGCCAAGAGGGCACTAACTATGGCTACACCTTC. It encodes CASSQEGTNYGYTF.

V is TRBV2 and J is TRBJ1-2; TRBD1 agrees at 11 bases. Per the germline V gene, CDR1 is SNHLY and CDR2 is FYNNEI. Losses at the gene ends were 6 bases for V and 7 bases for J; bases not matched to a gene: 7. The CDR3 contains 14 residues. The CDR3 DNA is TGTGCCAGCAGGAACCCCGGGACAGGGGGTGGCTACACCTTC. The encoded protein is CASRNPGTGGGYTF.

A note on this clone: The germline gene is not matched at one end of the junction; a read error may be the cause. J is TRBJ2-7 and V is TRBV7-2, with a possible D match to TRBD2 (6 bases). The CDR3 spans 13 residues. Germline lookup yields CDR1 SGHTA and CDR2 FQGNSA. The CDR3 bases are TGTGCCAGCAGCTTTCCGGGGGTGGGGAGAGCCGACTTC. Translated: CASSFPGVGRADF.